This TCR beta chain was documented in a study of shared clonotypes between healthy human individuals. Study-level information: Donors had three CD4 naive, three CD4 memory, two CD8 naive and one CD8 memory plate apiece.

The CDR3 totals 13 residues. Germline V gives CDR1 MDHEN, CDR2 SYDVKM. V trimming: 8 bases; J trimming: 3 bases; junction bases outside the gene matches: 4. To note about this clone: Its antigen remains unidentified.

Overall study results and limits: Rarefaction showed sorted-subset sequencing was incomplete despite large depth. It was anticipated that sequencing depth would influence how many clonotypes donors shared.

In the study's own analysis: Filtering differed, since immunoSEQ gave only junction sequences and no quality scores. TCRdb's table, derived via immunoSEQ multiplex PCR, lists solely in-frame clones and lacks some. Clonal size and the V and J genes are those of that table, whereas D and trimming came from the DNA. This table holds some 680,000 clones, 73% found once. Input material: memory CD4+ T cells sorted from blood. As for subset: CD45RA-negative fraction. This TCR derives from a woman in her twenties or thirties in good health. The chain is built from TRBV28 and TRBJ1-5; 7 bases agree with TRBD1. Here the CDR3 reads CASGTASNQPQHF. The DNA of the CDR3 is TGTGCCAGCGGGACAGCCTCCAATCAGCCCCAGCATTTT.